Included here is one T cell receptor beta chain sequence, with context. At the survey level, the v3.0 immunoSEQ assay was run. Repertoires were generated with immunoSEQ multiplex PCR, while TCRdb's copy carries only in-frame clones and drops some. The data show about 36,000 clones, 94% seen once. Per the germline V gene, CDR1 is MDHEN and CDR2 is SYDVKM. This CDR3 is 15 amino acids long. J lost 5 bases, V lost 6 bases, and 6 bases had no gene match. The data were taken from a study of long-term antiretroviral therapy in people with HIV. J is TRBJ1-4 and V is TRBV28; 10 bases align to TRBD1. This sequence originates from a woman in her 50s with HIV. Sequencing was performed on unsorted PBMCs, taken 4.1 years after starting antiretroviral therapy. This CDR3 is CASRRRQGANEKLFF. CDR3 nucleotide sequence: TGTGCCAGCAGGCGGAGACAGGGGGCGAATGAAAAACTGTTTTTT.